The source of this T cell receptor beta chain is a study of chemoradiotherapy in HPV16-positive cancers. The method was immunoSEQ multiplex PCR; TCRdb's version includes in-frame clones alone and lacks a portion of them. The sample yields approximately 13,000 clones, 65% to 75% seen once. This CDR3 is 15 amino acids long. The V and J ends lost 0 bases and 4 bases respectively, with 12 bases between them. CDR1 and CDR2 from the germline V gene are SGHNT and YENEEA. This clone was seen just once. The TCR sequence derives from a human donor with HPV-associated anogenital cancer. Collection took place from a patient who underwent chemoradiotherapy. The V gene is TRBV11-3, the J gene TRBJ1-1; D is undetermined. CDR3 nucleotides: TGTGCCAGCAGCTTAGATATGGCCATGAGCACTGAAGCTTTCTTT. It translates to CASSLDMAMSTEAFF.